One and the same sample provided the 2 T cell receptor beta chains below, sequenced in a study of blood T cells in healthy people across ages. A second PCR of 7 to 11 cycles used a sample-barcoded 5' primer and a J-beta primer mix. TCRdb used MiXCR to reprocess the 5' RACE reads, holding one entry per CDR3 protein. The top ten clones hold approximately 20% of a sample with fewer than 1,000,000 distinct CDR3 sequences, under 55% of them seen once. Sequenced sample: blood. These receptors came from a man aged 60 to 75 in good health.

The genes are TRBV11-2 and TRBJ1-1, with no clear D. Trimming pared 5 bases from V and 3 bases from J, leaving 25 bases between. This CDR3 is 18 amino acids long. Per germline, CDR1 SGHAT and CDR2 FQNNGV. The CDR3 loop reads CASSRLRRWGSSDTEAFF. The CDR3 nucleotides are TGTGCCAGCAGCCGGCTTAGGAGGTGGGGTAGTAGTGACACTGAAGCTTTCTTT.

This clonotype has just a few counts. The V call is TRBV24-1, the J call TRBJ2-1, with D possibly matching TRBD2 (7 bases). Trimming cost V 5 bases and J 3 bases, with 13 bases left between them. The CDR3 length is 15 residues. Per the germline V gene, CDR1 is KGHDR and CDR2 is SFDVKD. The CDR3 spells CATSVGGGYYNEQFF. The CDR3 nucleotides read TGTGCCACCAGTGTAGGGGGGGGATACTACAATGAGCAGTTCTTC.